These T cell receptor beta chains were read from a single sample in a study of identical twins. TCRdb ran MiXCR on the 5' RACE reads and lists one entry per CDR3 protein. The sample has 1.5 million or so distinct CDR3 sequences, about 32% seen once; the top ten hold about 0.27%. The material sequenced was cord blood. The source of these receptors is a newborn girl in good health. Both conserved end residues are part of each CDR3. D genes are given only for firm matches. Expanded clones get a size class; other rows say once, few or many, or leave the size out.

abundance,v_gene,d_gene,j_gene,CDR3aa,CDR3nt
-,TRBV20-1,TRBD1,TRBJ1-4,CSAPGGQGEKLFF,TGCAGTGCCCCCGGCGGACAGGGTGAAAAACTGTTTTTT
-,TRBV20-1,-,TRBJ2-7,CSARLAPPQDYEQYF,TGCAGTGCTAGACTGGCTCCGCCCCAAGACTACGAGCAGTACTTC
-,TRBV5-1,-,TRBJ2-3,CASSPDRTISTDTQYF,TGCGCCAGCAGCCCGGACCGGACGATTAGCACAGATACGCAGTATTTT
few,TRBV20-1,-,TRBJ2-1,CSARSSLSIEQFF,TGCAGTGCTAGATCCTCGTTGAGTATTGAGCAGTTCTTC
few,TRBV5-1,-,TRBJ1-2,CASSNQYRGFGYTF,TGCGCCAGCTCAAACCAGTACAGAGGGTTCGGCTACACCTTC
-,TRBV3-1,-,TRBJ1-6,CASSQLWDTRAYSPLHF,TGTGCCAGCAGCCAACTTTGGGACACCAGGGCTTATTCACCCCTCCACTTT
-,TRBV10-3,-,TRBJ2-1,CAISGNNEQFF,TGTGCCATCAGTGGCAACAATGAGCAGTTCTTC
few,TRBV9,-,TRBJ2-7,CASSDPQGHEQYF,TGTGCCAGCAGCGACCCCCAGGGACACGAGCAGTACTTC
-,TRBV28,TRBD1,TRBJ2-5,CTSSRTGGLETQYF,TGTACCAGCAGTCGGACAGGGGGCTTGGAGACCCAGTACTTC
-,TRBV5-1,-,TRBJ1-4,CASSWTSTNEKLFF,TGCGCCAGCAGCTGGACCTCAACTAATGAAAAACTGTTTTTT
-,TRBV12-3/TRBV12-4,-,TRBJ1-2,CASSFGEELGYTF,TGTGCCAGCAGTTTCGGTGAGGAGTTGGGCTACACCTTC
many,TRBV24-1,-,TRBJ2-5,CATSVTGPEETQYF,TGTGCCACCAGTGTTACAGGTCCCGAAGAGACCCAGTACTTC
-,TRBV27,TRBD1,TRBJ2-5,CASSFGSRGNEQYF,TGTGCCAGCAGTTTCGGATCCAGGGGGAATGAGCAGTACTTC
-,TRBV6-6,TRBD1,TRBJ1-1,CASVGQASNTEAFF,TGTGCCAGCGTAGGACAGGCGTCGAACACTGAAGCTTTCTTT
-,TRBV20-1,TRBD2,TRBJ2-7,CSARTSARPYEQYF,TGCAGTGCTAGGACTAGCGCGAGACCCTACGAGCAGTACTTC
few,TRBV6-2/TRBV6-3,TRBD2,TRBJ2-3,CASSFPPSGGRTDTQYF,TGTGCCAGCAGTTTTCCCCCCAGCGGGGGGCGCACAGATACGCAGTATTTT
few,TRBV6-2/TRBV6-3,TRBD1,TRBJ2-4,CASSPDGRGRNIQYF,TGTGCCAGCAGTCCCGACGGAAGGGGGCGAAACATTCAGTACTTC
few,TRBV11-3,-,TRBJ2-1,CASSSYRENEQFF,TGTGCCAGCAGCTCCTATAGGGAGAATGAGCAGTTCTTC
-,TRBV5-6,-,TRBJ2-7,CASSSPRSSYEQYF,TGTGCCAGCAGCTCCCCCAGGAGTAGTTACGAGCAGTACTTC
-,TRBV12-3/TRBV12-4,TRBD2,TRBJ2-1,CASSFPGGNNEQFF,TGTGCCAGCAGTTTTCCGGGGGGTAACAATGAGCAGTTCTTC
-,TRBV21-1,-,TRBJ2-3,CASTDPAHTQYF,TGTGCCAGCACGGACCCAGCACATACGCAGTATTTT
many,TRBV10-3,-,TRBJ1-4,CAISATSLHEKLFF,TGTGCCATCAGTGCGACAAGTCTGCATGAAAAACTGTTTTTT
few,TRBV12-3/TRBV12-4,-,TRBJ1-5,CASSPEGPPHQPQHF,TGTGCCAGCAGTCCCGAGGGGCCTCCCCATCAGCCCCAGCATTTT
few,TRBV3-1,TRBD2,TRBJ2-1,CASSQDRLAGNNEQFF,TGTGCCAGCAGCCAAGATAGACTAGCGGGGAACAATGAGCAGTTCTTC
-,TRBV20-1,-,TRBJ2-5,CSAREYQSRDRETQYF,TGCAGTGCTAGAGAGTACCAAAGCAGGGATCGAGAGACCCAGTACTTC
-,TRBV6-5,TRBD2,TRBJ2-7,CASSALAGVAYEQYF,TGTGCCAGCAGTGCACTAGCGGGTGTTGCCTACGAGCAGTACTTC
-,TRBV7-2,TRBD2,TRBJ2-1,CASTSSLWTSNEQFF,TGTGCCAGCACCAGCAGCTTATGGACTAGCAATGAGCAGTTCTTC
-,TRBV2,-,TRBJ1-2,CASSVIGGYTF,TGTGCCAGCAGTGTAATAGGGGGCTACACCTTC
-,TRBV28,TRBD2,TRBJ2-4,CASRAGGTKNIQYF,TGTGCCAGCCGAGCGGGAGGGACCAAAAACATTCAGTACTTC
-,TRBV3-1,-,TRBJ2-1,CASSRRVRARDEQFF,TGCGCCAGCAGCCGACGGGTTAGGGCACGGGATGAGCAGTTCTTC
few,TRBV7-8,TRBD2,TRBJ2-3,CASQYGTSLTDTQYF,TGTGCCAGTCAATATGGGACTAGTTTAACAGATACGCAGTATTTT
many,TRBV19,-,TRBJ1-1,CASSMGGNTEAFF,TGTGCCAGTAGTATGGGGGGGAACACTGAAGCTTTCTTT
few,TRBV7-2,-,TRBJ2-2,CASSFSSTGELFF,TGTGCCAGCAGTTTTTCGAGTACCGGGGAGCTGTTTTTT
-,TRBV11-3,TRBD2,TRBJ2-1,CASSPLGTSAHNEQFF,TGTGCCAGCAGCCCCCTCGGGACTAGCGCCCACAATGAGCAGTTCTTC
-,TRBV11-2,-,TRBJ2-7,CASSLDTHEQYF,TGTGCCAGCAGCTTAGATACCCACGAGCAGTACTTC